Shown below are 9 T cell receptor beta chains from a single sample sequenced in a study of T cell responses to AZD1222 COVID-19 vaccine. Assay used: immunoSEQ multiplex PCR; TCRdb lists only in-frame clones, some missing. Among 150,000 to 200,000 clones listed, over 80% were seen once. This specimen consisted of peripheral blood, obtained on day 0 of AZD1222 vaccination. All receptors come from an adult in good health.

The J gene is TRBJ2-3, the V gene TRBV24-1; TRBD1 matches 9 bases. The CDR3 covers 18 residues. Germline CDR1 reads KGHDR; CDR2 reads SFDVKD. V trimming: 2 bases; J trimming: 3 bases; junction bases outside the gene matches: 11. The CDR3 DNA is TGTGCCACCAGTGATTCCCACCCTGACAGGGGGGGAACAGATACGCAGTATTTT. As protein: CATSDSHPDRGGTDTQYF.

The gene calls are TRBV28 and TRBJ2-7, with a possible D match to TRBD1 (5 bases). The germline V gene encodes CDR1 MDHEN and CDR2 SYDVKM. This CDR3 spans 12 amino acids. Trimming took off 6 bases at V and 5 bases at J, with 11 bases between the two ends. CDR3 protein: CASSGIGDEQYV. The CDR3, as DNA: TGTGCCAGCAGCGGTATAGGGGACGAGCAGTACGTC.

This clone has a single count. The chain combines TRBV6-2 or TRBV6-3 with TRBJ2-7; tentatively, D is TRBD1 (5 bases). The CDR3 spans 12 residues. Per germline, CDR1 MNHEY and CDR2 SVGEGT. With 3 bases removed from V and 5 bases from J, the gap between germline ends came to 8 bases. This chain's CDR3 is CASSYRGNEQYV. In nucleotides, the CDR3 is TGTGCCAGCAGTTATAGGGGTAACGAGCAGTACGTC.

This chain uses TRBV6-6 with TRBJ1-2, with 7 bases that match TRBD1. This CDR3 contains 14 residues. CDR1 MNHNY and CDR2 SVGAGI come from the germline V gene (reference sequence). V was pared by 5 bases and J by 8 bases, with 11 bases of the junction left unmatched. Written as DNA, the CDR3 is TGTGCCAGCAGTACTGGGCGGACAGGTAGCGGCTACACCTTC. Protein product: CASSTGRTGSGYTF.

The genes are TRBV19 and TRBJ2-2; D possibly corresponds to TRBD1 (5 bases). CDR1 and CDR2 from the germline V gene are LNHDA and SQIVND (reference sequence). The length of the CDR3 is 15 residues. Trimming cost V 5 bases and J 4 bases, with 14 bases left between them. In nucleotides, the CDR3 is TGTGCCAGTAGTGGCAGGGTACTAAGCACCGGGGAGCTGTTTTTT. Protein sequence: CASSGRVLSTGELFF. The entire variable domain, with the rest obtained from reference TRBV19 and TRBJ2-2, is as follows: DGGITQSPKYLFRKEGQNVTLSCEQNLNHDAMYWYRQDPGQGLRLIYYSQIVNDFQKGDIAEGYSVSREKKESFPLTVTSAQKNPTAFYLCASSGRVLSTGELFFGEGSRLTVL.

This clone was seen only once. The gene calls are TRBV6-5 and TRBJ1-1; D gene ambiguous. Trimming pared 2 bases from V and 4 bases from J, leaving 11 bases between. The CDR3 runs to 14 residues. Germline CDR1 and CDR2: MNHEY and SVGAGI. CDR3: CASSYIGGSTEAFF. The CDR3 coding sequence is TGTGCCAGCAGTTACATAGGAGGGAGCACTGAAGCTTTCTTT.

This clone was observed once. V and J are TRBV3-1 (or the pseudogene TRBV3-2) and TRBJ2-5; D is undetermined. The CDR3 runs to 11 residues. V dropped 4 bases and J dropped 4 bases, with 4 bases sitting between them. The germline gives CDR1 LGHDT, CDR2 YNNKEL (reference sequence). CDR3 in amino acids: CASSLGETQYF. The CDR3 coding sequence is TGTGCCAGCAGCCTAGGAGAGACCCAGTACTTC.

The V gene is TRBV19, the J gene TRBJ1-5; D remains unclear. V gave up 7 bases and J gave up 0 bases, with 7 bases separating them. CDR3 length equals 13 residues. The V gene's germline CDR1 is LNHDA and CDR2 SQIVND (reference sequence). In DNA form, the CDR3 reads TGTGCCAGTACCTCCGGTAGCAATCAGCCCCAGCATTTT. Encoded protein: CASTSGSNQPQHF.

J is TRBJ2-5 and V is TRBV18; D is unresolved. The germline V gene encodes CDR1 KGHSH and CDR2 LQKENI. Trimming removed 5 bases from V and 5 bases from J, with 12 bases in between. The CDR3 is 13 amino acids. The CDR3 nucleotides are TGTGCCAGCTCATTACGGGCCATGGAGACCCAGTACTTC. It specifies CASSLRAMETQYF.